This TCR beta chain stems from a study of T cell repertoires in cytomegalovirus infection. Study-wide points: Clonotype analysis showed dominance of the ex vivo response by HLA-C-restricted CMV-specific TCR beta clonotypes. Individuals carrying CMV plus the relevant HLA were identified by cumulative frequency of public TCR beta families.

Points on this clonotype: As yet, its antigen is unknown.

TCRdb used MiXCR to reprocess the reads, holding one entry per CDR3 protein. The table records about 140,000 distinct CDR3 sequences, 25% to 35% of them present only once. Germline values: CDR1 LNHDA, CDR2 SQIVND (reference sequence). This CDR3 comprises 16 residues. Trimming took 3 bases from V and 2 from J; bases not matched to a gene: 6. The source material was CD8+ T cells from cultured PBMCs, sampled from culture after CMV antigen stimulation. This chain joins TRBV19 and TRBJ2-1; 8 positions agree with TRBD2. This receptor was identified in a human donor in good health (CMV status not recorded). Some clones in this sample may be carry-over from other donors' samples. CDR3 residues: CASSIAGGETYNEQFF. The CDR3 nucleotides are TGTGCCAGTAGTATCGCCGGGGGGGAGACCTACAATGAGCAGTTCTTC.